A selection of T cell receptor beta chains follows, all from one sample in a study of blood T cell repertoires in COVID-19. Method: immunoSEQ multiplex PCR; TCRdb's copy keeps in-frame clones and lacks some. The table records 70,000 to 95,000 clones, about 90% of them present only once. Sequenced sample: peripheral blood. Source of these receptors: a man aged 45 to 65 with active COVID-19. The CDR3 runs from the conserved cysteine through the conserved F or W. A D gene is named only where the DNA matches it firmly. Clone size is stated in some rows and not others, as once, few, many or a class when expanded.

TRBD1	TRBJ2-7	once	TRBV27	CASSPRQGIHEQYF	TGTGCCAGCAGTCCCAGACAGGGGATCCACGAGCAGTACTTC
.	TRBJ1-1	once	TRBV10-3	CAIGRLDRNTEAFF	TGTGCCATCGGGCGACTTGACAGGAACACTGAAGCTTTCTTT
TRBD1	TRBJ1-5	.	TRBV4-2	CASSQGQGGQPQHF	TGTGCCAGCAGCCAAGGACAGGGGGGTCAGCCCCAGCATTTT
TRBD2	TRBJ2-3	.	TRBV30	CAWGLAGDSSDTQYF	TGTGCCTGGGGTCTAGCGGGAGATTCGTCAGATACGCAGTATTTT
TRBD1	TRBJ2-1	.	TRBV5-1	CASSSRPPLGTGGPGEQFF	TGCGCCAGCAGCTCTAGACCCCCCTTAGGGACAGGGGGTCCGGGTGAGCAGTTCTTC
TRBD1	TRBJ1-2	.	TRBV9	CASSVSPSGGQGSYGYTF	TGTGCCAGCAGCGTATCCCCATCCGGTGGACAGGGTTCCTATGGCTACACCTTC
.	TRBJ2-5	few	TRBV18	CASSARGKETQYF	TGTGCCAGCTCAGCCCGTGGCAAGGAGACCCAGTACTTC
TRBD1	TRBJ1-1	.	TRBV11-2	CASSHRAGTGNTEAFF	TGTGCCAGCAGCCATAGGGCCGGGACAGGGAACACTGAAGCTTTCTTT
TRBD1	TRBJ2-5	.	TRBV7-3	CASSSRQGKGETQYF	TGTGCCAGCAGCTCCCGACAGGGAAAGGGTGAGACCCAGTACTTC
.	TRBJ1-5	few	TRBV28	CASSPRDFYSNQPQHF	TGTGCCAGCAGCCCCCGGGACTTTTATAGCAATCAGCCCCAGCATTTT
.	TRBJ2-3	.	TRBV11-2	CASSLDHADTQYF	TGTGCCAGCAGCTTAGATCATGCAGATACGCAGTATTTT